The T cell receptor beta chain under discussion was sequenced for a study of sequential checkpoint blockade in melanoma. Assay: immunoSEQ multiplex PCR; the TCRdb copy retains only in-frame clones and omits some. The sample includes under 15,000 clones, almost 80% of them seen just once. This CDR3 spans 17 amino acids. The V end was cut by 3 bases, the J end by 0 bases, with 17 bases between. Germline V gene lookup returns CDR1 SGDLS and CDR2 YYNGEE. Treatment described: randomized to nivolumab then ipilimumab (arm A) or the reverse (arm B). The chain is built from TRBV9 and TRBJ2-3, with D possibly matching TRBD1 (6 bases). This material consisted of CD8+ T cells sorted from blood (inferred from file names), taken from a patient given nivolumab and ipilimumab in sequence. This receptor was identified in a human donor with melanoma. Here the CDR3 reads CASSDPQGLTSTDTQYF. The CDR3 bases are TGTGCCAGCAGCGACCCCCAGGGGCTAACTAGCACAGATACGCAGTATTTT.